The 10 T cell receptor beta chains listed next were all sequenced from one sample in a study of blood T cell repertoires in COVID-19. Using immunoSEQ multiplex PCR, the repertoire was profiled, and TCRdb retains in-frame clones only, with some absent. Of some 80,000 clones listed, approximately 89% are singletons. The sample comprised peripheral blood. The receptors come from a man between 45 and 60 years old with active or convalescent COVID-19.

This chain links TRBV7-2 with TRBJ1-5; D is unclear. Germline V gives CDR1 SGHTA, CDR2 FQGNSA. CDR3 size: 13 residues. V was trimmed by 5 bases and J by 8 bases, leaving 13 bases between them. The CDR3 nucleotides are TGTGCCAGCAGCCGGAGGGTAGAGGAGCCCCAGCATTTT. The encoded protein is CASSRRVEEPQHF.

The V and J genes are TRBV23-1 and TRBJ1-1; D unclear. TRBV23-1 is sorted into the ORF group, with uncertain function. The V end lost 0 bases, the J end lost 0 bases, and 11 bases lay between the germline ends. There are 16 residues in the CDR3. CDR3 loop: CASSQSEVTMNTEAFF. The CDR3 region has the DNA TGCGCCAGCAGTCAATCGGAGGTTACTATGAACACTGAAGCTTTCTTT.

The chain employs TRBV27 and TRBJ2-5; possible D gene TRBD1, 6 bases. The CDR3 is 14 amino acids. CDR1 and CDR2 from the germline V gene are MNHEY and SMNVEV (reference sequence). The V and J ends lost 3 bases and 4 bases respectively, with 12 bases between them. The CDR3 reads CASSFQGFGETQYF. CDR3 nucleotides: TGTGCCAGCAGTTTTCAGGGGTTCGGAGAGACCCAGTACTTC.

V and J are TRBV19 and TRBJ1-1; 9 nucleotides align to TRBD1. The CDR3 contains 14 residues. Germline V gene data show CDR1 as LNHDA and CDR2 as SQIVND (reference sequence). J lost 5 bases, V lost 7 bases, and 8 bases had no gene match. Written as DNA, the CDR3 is TGTGCCAGTACCATAGGACAGGGGAGGACTGAAGCTTTCTTT. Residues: CASTIGQGRTEAFF.

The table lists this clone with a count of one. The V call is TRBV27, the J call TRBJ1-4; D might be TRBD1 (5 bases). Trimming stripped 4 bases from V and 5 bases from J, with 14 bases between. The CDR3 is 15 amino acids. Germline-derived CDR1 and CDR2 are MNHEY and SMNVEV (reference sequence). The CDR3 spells CASSSYQGGNEKLFF. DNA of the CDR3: TGTGCCAGCAGTTCCTACCAGGGAGGGAATGAAAAACTGTTTTTT.

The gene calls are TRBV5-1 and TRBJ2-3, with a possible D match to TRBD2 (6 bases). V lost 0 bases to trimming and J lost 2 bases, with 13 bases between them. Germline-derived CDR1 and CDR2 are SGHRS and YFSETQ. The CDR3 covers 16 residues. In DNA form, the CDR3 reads TGCGCCAGCAGCTTGGGGACTATAACAAACACAGATACGCAGTATTTT. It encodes CASSLGTITNTDTQYF. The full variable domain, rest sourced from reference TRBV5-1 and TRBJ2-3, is KAGVTQTPRYLIKTRGQQVTLSCSPISGHRSVSWYQQTPGQGLQFLFEYFSETQRNKGNFPGRFSGRQFSNSRSEMNVSTLELGDSALYLCASSLGTITNTDTQYFGPGTRLTVL.

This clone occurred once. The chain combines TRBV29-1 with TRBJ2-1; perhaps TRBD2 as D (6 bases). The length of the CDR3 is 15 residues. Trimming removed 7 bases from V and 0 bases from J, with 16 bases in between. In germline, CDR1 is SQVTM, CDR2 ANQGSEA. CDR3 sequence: CSAVGGTSSYNEQFF. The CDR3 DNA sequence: TGCAGCGCCGTGGGCGGGACGAGCTCCTACAATGAGCAGTTCTTC.

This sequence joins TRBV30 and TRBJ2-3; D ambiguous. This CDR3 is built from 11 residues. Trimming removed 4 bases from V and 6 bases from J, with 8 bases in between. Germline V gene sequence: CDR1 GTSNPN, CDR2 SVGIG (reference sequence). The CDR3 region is CAWNNADTQYF. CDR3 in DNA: TGTGCCTGGAATAACGCGGATACGCAGTATTTT.

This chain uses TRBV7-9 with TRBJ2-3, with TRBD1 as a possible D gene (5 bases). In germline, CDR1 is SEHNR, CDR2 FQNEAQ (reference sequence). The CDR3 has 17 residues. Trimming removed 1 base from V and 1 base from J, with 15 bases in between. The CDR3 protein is CASSLEWQSRGTDTQYF. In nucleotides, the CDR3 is TGTGCCAGCAGCTTAGAGTGGCAATCCAGGGGCACAGATACGCAGTATTTT.

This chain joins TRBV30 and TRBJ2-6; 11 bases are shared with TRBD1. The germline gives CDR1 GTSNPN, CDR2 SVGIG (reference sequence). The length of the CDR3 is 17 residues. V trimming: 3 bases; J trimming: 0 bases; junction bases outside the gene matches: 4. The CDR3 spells CAWRSGTGGSGANVLTF. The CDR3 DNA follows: TGTGCCTGGAGGTCCGGGACAGGGGGCTCTGGGGCCAACGTCCTGACTTTC.